The 25 T cell receptor beta chains in this list originate from one sample, sequenced in a study of shared clonotypes between healthy human individuals. Produced via immunoSEQ multiplex PCR; TCRdb's table is partial and in-frame only. The data contain over a million clones, around 74% of them singletons. Specimen: memory CD4+ T cells sorted from blood. Noted subset: CD45RA-negative fraction. All receptors derive from a man between 18 and 29 years old in good health.

The chain recombines TRBV6-6 with TRBJ2-2, with D tentatively TRBD1 (6 bases). Trimming removed 0 bases at V and 6 bases at J, with 8 bases between. Germline V gene data show CDR1 as MNHNY and CDR2 as SVGAGI (reference sequence). The CDR3 has 14 amino acids. The CDR3 reads CASSYSAGAGELFF. DNA of the CDR3: TGTGCCAGCAGTTACTCAGCAGGGGCCGGGGAGCTGTTTTTT.

The chain couples TRBV5-1 to TRBJ2-1, with D perhaps matching TRBD2 (7 bases). Germline lookup yields CDR1 SGHRS and CDR2 YFSETQ. Trimming removed 6 bases at V and 3 bases at J, with 16 bases between. The CDR3 runs 15 residues. The CDR3 sequence is CASTHRRGGYNEQFF. The CDR3 region has the DNA TGCGCCAGCACCCACCGAAGGGGGGGCTACAATGAGCAGTTCTTC.

This clone was counted a few times. The chain has TRBV28 and TRBJ2-7; TRBD1 matches at 9 bases. The germline gives CDR1 MDHEN, CDR2 SYDVKM. CDR3 length: 17 residues. J lost 4 bases, V lost 7 bases, and 17 bases had no gene match. The chain's CDR3 is CASTPLGTGTGKYEQYF. CDR3 bases: TGTGCCAGCACACCCCTGGGTACCGGGACAGGGAAGTACGAGCAGTACTTC.

The V call is TRBV7-9, the J call TRBJ1-5; 8 nucleotides match TRBD1. The V gene's germline CDR1 is SEHNR and CDR2 FQNEAQ (reference sequence). The J segment lost 7 bases and the V segment lost 3 bases, leaving 8 bases of the junction unmatched. The CDR3 is 15 amino acids. The CDR3 sequence: CASSFGGQGGQPQHF. CDR3 in DNA: TGTGCCAGCAGCTTTGGCGGACAGGGAGGACAGCCCCAGCATTTT.

This chain uses TRBV6-1 with TRBJ2-1; the match to TRBD2 covers 10 bases. This CDR3 has 14 amino acids. The V and J ends lost 11 bases and 1 base, in that order; junction bases with no gene match: 5. Germline V lookup: CDR1 MNHNS, CDR2 SASEGT. The CDR3 loop reads CAAGAGGSYNEQFF. CDR3 DNA: TGTGCCGCAGGAGCGGGAGGGTCCTACAATGAGCAGTTCTTC.

The CDR3 loop is CASSLLKGEAFF. CDR3 DNA: TGTGCCAGCAGCTTATTAAAAGGTGAAGCTTTCTTT. The chain links TRBV7-2 to TRBJ1-1; no definite D call. Trimming cost V 2 bases and J 7 bases, with 8 bases left between them. Germline V gene sequence: CDR1 SGHTA, CDR2 FQGNSA. The CDR3 covers 12 residues.

This clone has just a few counts. The chain carries TRBV6-1 and TRBJ2-5; 8 nucleotides match TRBD2. Germline CDR1 and CDR2: MNHNS and SASEGT. The CDR3 sequence is 16 residues long. The V segment lost 2 bases and the J segment 1 base; nucleotides outside the gene matches: 6. CDR3 loop: CASSERRLALQETQYF. CDR3 sequence (DNA): TGTGCCAGCAGTGAACGTCGACTAGCGCTCCAAGAGACCCAGTACTTC.

For this clone: The sample holds other DNA sequences that translate to the same CDR3. The CDR3 is CASSPGSGANVLTF. In DNA form, the CDR3 reads TGCGCCAGCAGCCCTGGGTCTGGGGCCAACGTCCTGACTTTC. This chain connects TRBV5-1 to TRBJ2-6; D unclear. V was cut by 4 bases and J by 1 base, with 6 bases left in between. CDR3 length: 14 amino acids. Germline V gene sequence: CDR1 SGHRS, CDR2 YFSETQ.

In DNA form, the CDR3 reads TGTGCCACTCCTCGGGACAGGGAGAGTGGGGCCAACGTCCTGACTTTC. The encoded protein is CATPRDRESGANVLTF. The chain carries TRBV2 and TRBJ2-6; TRBD1 aligns across 9 bases. The CDR3 spans 16 residues. Germline CDR1 SNHLY, CDR2 FYNNEI. V lost 10 bases to trimming and J lost 3 bases; unmatched junction nucleotides: 10.

The V gene is TRBV7-9, the J gene TRBJ2-7; D possibly uses TRBD1 or TRBD2 (5 bases each). Trimming took off 3 bases at V and 2 bases at J, with 14 bases between the two ends. The CDR3 extends over 15 amino acids. Germline V gene lookup returns CDR1 SEHNR and CDR2 FQNEAQ (reference sequence). The CDR3 here is CASSLRGPLTYEQYF. DNA for the CDR3: TGTGCCAGCAGCTTGAGGGGACCCCTAACCTACGAGCAGTACTTC.

This clone has just a few counts. The genes are TRBV19 and TRBJ1-1, with D unclear. Looked up from germline, CDR1 is LNHDA and CDR2 is SQIVND (reference sequence). Trimming shortened V by 9 bases and J by 0 bases, and 17 bases separated the two germline ends. The CDR3 extends over 15 amino acids. The CDR3 region is CASKGRYVMNTEAFF. CDR3 coding DNA: TGTGCCAGCAAAGGGAGGTACGTAATGAACACTGAAGCTTTCTTT.

The table lists this clone with a few counts. V is TRBV6-6 and J is TRBJ1-5, with 8 positions matching TRBD1. Germline CDR1 reads MNHNY; CDR2 reads SVGAGI (reference sequence). The V gene end was trimmed by 10 bases and the J gene end by 7 bases; junction bases not matched to a gene: 12. This CDR3 comprises 14 residues. This chain's CDR3 is CATERSGGVQPQHF. The CDR3 DNA follows: TGTGCCACCGAGAGGTCAGGGGGCGTCCAGCCCCAGCATTTT.

This sequence joins TRBV6-1 and TRBJ2-7; D may be TRBD2 (6 bases). Germline lookup yields CDR1 MNHNS and CDR2 SASEGT. The CDR3 length is 15 residues. With 6 bases removed from V and 3 bases from J, the gap between germline ends came to 18 bases. This chain's CDR3 is CASRMSQGEVYEQYF. CDR3 bases: TGTGCCAGCAGAATGTCTCAAGGGGAGGTCTACGAGCAGTACTTC.

There are many counts of this clone. CDR3 in DNA: TGTGCCAGCAGCGCGGCGATCGATTCAGGGGCCCGTGGCTACACCTTC. It translates to CASSAAIDSGARGYTF. The chain employs TRBV7-9 and TRBJ1-2, with D perhaps TRBD1 (6 bases). The CDR3 covers 16 residues. CDR1 and CDR2 from the germline V gene are SEHNR and FQNEAQ (reference sequence). The V gene lost 5 bases and the J gene lost 7 bases, with 23 bases spanning the gap.

A note on this clone: Only one base separates this from a far larger clonotype, so it likely reflects a read error. This rearrangement joins TRBV11-2 to TRBJ1-6; no definite D call. Germline V gene data show CDR1 as SGHAT and CDR2 as FQNNGV. V gave up 8 bases and J gave up 9 bases, with 14 bases separating them. This CDR3 region has 13 residues. The CDR3 sequence is CASRPQSRSPLHF. In DNA, the CDR3 is TGTGCCAGCCGCCCCCAGTCGCGTTCACCCCTCCACTTT.

This sequence joins TRBV1 and TRBJ1-4; the table names TRBD1, a call not compared with the DNA. TRBV1 is a known pseudogene. There are 21 residues in the CDR3. The CDR3 region is CTSSQDQKPGQGPATNEKLFF. The CDR3 bases are TGCACCAGCAGCCAAGACCAAAAGCCAGGACAGGGGCCTGCAACTAATGAAAAACTGTTTTTT.

This chain connects TRBV27 to TRBJ2-7, with TRBD1 as a possible D gene (5 bases). The CDR3 is 16 residues long. V lost 2 bases and J 4 bases, leaving 18 bases between the germline ends. Per germline, CDR1 MNHEY and CDR2 SMNVEV (reference sequence). As DNA, the CDR3 is TGTGCCAGCAGTTTAAGGGGCCCCCAACGTTGGTACGAGCAGTACTTC. This codes for CASSLRGPQRWYEQYF.

Worth noting for this clone: Other DNA sequences in the sample encode the same CDR3. The V and J genes are TRBV29-1 and TRBJ1-1; TRBD1 might be the D (5 bases). The V end was cut by 7 bases, the J end by 0 bases, with 9 bases between. Germline-derived CDR1 and CDR2 are SQVTM and ANQGSEA. CDR3 length: 12 amino acids. The DNA for the CDR3 is TGCAGCGGGGGACGGTTGAACACTGAAGCTTTCTTT. Its protein is CSGGRLNTEAFF.

The chain combines TRBV5-1 with TRBJ2-3; 7 nucleotides align to TRBD2. The CDR3 extends over 15 amino acids. Germline assignment: CDR1 SGHRS and CDR2 YFSETQ. After removal of 1 base from V and 5 bases from J, the junction contained 7 bases not matched to a gene. CDR3 protein: CASSLMSGKGDTQYF. CDR3 DNA: TGCGCCAGCAGCTTGATGAGCGGGAAAGGAGATACGCAGTATTTT.

The chain links TRBV7-6 to TRBJ2-3, with 8 positions matching TRBD2. The V gene end was trimmed by 1 base and the J gene end by 6 bases; junction bases not matched to a gene: 6. The CDR3 is made up of 15 amino acids. Germline values: CDR1 SGHVS, CDR2 FNYEAQ. The CDR3 DNA reads as TGTGCCAGCAGCTTAGTGGCGGGGGGTTGGGATACGCAGTATTTT. Protein: CASSLVAGGWDTQYF.

The chain combines TRBV6-1 with TRBJ2-3; a possible D gene is TRBD2 (7 bases). V dropped 1 base and J dropped 5 bases, with 13 bases sitting between them. Germline V gene data show CDR1 as MNHNS and CDR2 as SASEGT. The CDR3 sequence is 15 residues long. The CDR3 DNA reads TGTGCCAGCAGTGAAGGGGGGGGGCAGGGAGATACGCAGTATTTT. As protein: CASSEGGGQGDTQYF.

The chain joins TRBV2 to TRBJ1-5; TRBD1 matches at 7 bases. V trimming: 7 bases; J trimming: 0 bases; junction bases outside the gene matches: 12. The V gene's germline CDR1 is SNHLY and CDR2 FYNNEI. The CDR3 is 17 amino acids. The DNA of the CDR3 is TGTGCCAGCAACCCTTTGGGACAGCGAGATAGCAATCAGCCCCAGCATTTT. Amino acids: CASNPLGQRDSNQPQHF.

This chain uses TRBV6-1 with TRBJ1-2, with D tentatively TRBD1 (5 bases). The V end lost 0 bases, the J end lost 4 bases, and 12 bases lay between the germline ends. CDR3 length: 15 amino acids. CDR1 and CDR2 from the germline V gene are MNHNS and SASEGT. The CDR3 DNA reads as TGTGCCAGCAGTGAAGCGAGACAGCTTCCCTATGGCTACACCTTC. Protein: CASSEARQLPYGYTF.

The V gene is TRBV13, the J gene TRBJ2-7; the match to TRBD1 covers 9 bases. CDR1 is PRHDT and CDR2 is FYEKMQ in the germline V gene (reference sequence). The CDR3 spans 14 residues. The ends lost 5 bases at V and 0 bases at J; junction bases unmatched: 2. The CDR3 sequence is CASSRTGASYEQYF. The CDR3 DNA sequence: TGTGCCAGCAGCCGGACAGGGGCCTCCTACGAGCAGTACTTC.

This sequence joins TRBV18 and TRBJ1-4, with unresolved D. Deletions cut 1 base from V and 6 bases from J, with 9 bases between. The CDR3 spans 14 residues. Germline V gene lookup returns CDR1 KGHSH and CDR2 LQKENI. The CDR3 nucleotides read TGTGCCAGCTCACCACAGTTGAGCGATGAAAAACTGTTTTTT. Translated, it gives CASSPQLSDEKLFF.